This entry lists 27 T cell receptor beta chains sequenced from one sample in a study of cytomegalovirus exposure and HLA in healthy donors. Vbeta (60) and Jbeta (13) primers were used in the PCR. The method was immunoSEQ multiplex PCR; TCRdb's version includes in-frame clones alone and lacks a portion of them. Of more than 95,000 clones listed, almost 80% were seen once; the top ten hold about 5.3%. The sequencing sample was made of PBMCs. The origin of the receptors is a man in his sixties in good health and CMV-seropositive.

In DNA, the CDR3 is TGCGCCAGCAGCGAATTCAGGGAGAACACTGAAGCTTTCTTT. This sequence encodes CASSEFRENTEAFF. The rearrangement uses TRBV5-1 and TRBJ1-1, with D possibly TRBD1 on 5 matching bases. Germline CDR1 SGHRS, CDR2 YFSETQ. V dropped 4 bases and J dropped 1 base, with 11 bases sitting between them. The CDR3 covers 14 residues.

This clone is a singleton in its sample. The rearrangement links TRBV6-1 to TRBJ1-2; tentatively, D is TRBD1 (6 bases). CDR3 length: 14 residues. V was shortened by 2 bases and J by 8 bases, with 15 bases between the two germline ends. Germline V gene data show CDR1 as MNHNS and CDR2 as SASEGT. CDR3 sequence: CASSERGGGAGYTF. The CDR3 nucleotides read TGTGCCAGCAGTGAAAGAGGGGGAGGGGCAGGCTACACCTTC.

This clone has only a few counts. The V and J genes are TRBV7-2 and TRBJ2-1; D call uncertain. The germline V gene encodes CDR1 SGHTA and CDR2 FQGNSA. Trimming pared 5 bases from V and 6 bases from J, leaving 8 bases between. The CDR3 consists of 12 residues. The CDR3 protein is CASSETSNEQFF. The CDR3, as DNA: TGTGCCAGCAGCGAAACGAGCAATGAGCAGTTCTTC.

The chain combines TRBV19 with TRBJ2-1, with 10 bases fitting TRBD1. Losses at the gene ends were 2 bases for V and 9 bases for J; bases not matched to a gene: 7. The CDR3 consists of 15 residues. Germline V gene data show CDR1 as LNHDA and CDR2 as SQIVND (reference sequence). The CDR3 spells CASSITGQGQGEQFF. The CDR3 region has the DNA TGTGCCAGTAGTATAACGGGACAGGGGCAGGGTGAGCAGTTCTTC.

This rearrangement joins TRBV11-1 to TRBJ1-2, with a possible D match to TRBD1 (6 bases). Trimming pared 2 bases from V and 0 bases from J, leaving 7 bases between. Germline values: CDR1 SGHAT, CDR2 FQDESV (reference sequence). The CDR3 is made up of 14 amino acids. The CDR3 DNA follows: TGTGCCAGCAGCTTACAGGGGACTAACTATGGCTACACCTTC. Its protein product is CASSLQGTNYGYTF.

This clone occurred once. The chain is built from TRBV5-1 and TRBJ2-2, with 10 bases fitting TRBD1. J gave up 4 bases and V 4 bases, and 7 bases lay outside the gene matches. This CDR3 is 16 amino acids long. Looked up from germline, CDR1 is SGHRS and CDR2 is YFSETQ. The CDR3 here is CASSTDRGLGTGELFF. In DNA, the CDR3 is TGCGCCAGCAGCACCGACAGGGGGCTGGGCACCGGGGAGCTGTTTTTT.

The sample holds a few counts of this clone. The CDR3 region is CASSLQGAIYNEQFF. CDR3 DNA sequence: TGTGCCAGCAGCCTACAGGGGGCTATTTACAATGAGCAGTTCTTC. The chain employs TRBV7-3 and TRBJ2-1; 9 bases fit TRBD1. Germline lookup yields CDR1 SGHTA and CDR2 FQGTGA. V shed 5 bases, J shed 4 bases, and the junction held 6 bases outside the gene matches. The CDR3 has 15 residues.

The CDR3 sequence: CASSLGTTGGDTQYF. The DNA of the CDR3 is TGTGCCAGCAGCTTGGGTACTACCGGTGGAGATACGCAGTATTTT. V usage is TRBV5-8 and J usage is TRBJ2-3; unclear D gene. The CDR3 has 15 residues. Germline loops: CDR1 SGHTS, CDR2 YDEGEE. Trimming took 0 bases from V and 5 from J, leaving 13 bases between them.

The chain employs TRBV11-1 and TRBJ2-3; TRBD2 aligns across 7 bases. This CDR3 contains 14 residues. Germline lookup yields CDR1 SGHAT and CDR2 FQDESV (reference sequence). Trimming at V came to 5 bases and at J to 2 bases, leaving 4 bases not matched to a gene. The chain's CDR3 is CASSGGGVTDTQYF. The CDR3 nucleotides are TGTGCCAGCAGCGGGGGGGGTGTCACAGATACGCAGTATTTT. Full variable domain (rest looked up from reference TRBV11-1 and TRBJ2-3): EAEVAQSPRYKITEKSQAVAFWCDPISGHATLYWYRQILGQGPELLVQFQDESVVDDSQLPKDRFSAERLKGVDSTLKIQPAELGDSAMYLCASSGGGVTDTQYFGPGTRLTVL.

The chain couples TRBV11-2 to TRBJ1-2, with D possibly TRBD1 on 5 matching bases. The CDR3 has 12 residues. Germline loops: CDR1 SGHAT, CDR2 FQNNGV. V lost 5 bases and J 5 bases, leaving 9 bases between the germline ends. The CDR3 is CASSLDSYGYTF. The CDR3 nucleotides are TGTGCCAGCAGCCTCGACAGTTATGGCTACACCTTC.

The V gene is TRBV25-1, the J gene TRBJ1-2, with TRBD1 as a possible D gene (5 bases). This CDR3 is 14 amino acids long. CDR1 is MGHDK, CDR2 SYGVNS, per germline. With 4 bases removed from V and 2 bases from J, the gap between germline ends came to 11 bases. CDR3 region: CASSVDKGNYGYTF. DNA for the CDR3: TGTGCCAGCAGTGTGGACAAGGGGAACTATGGCTACACCTTC.

The V call is TRBV7-8, the J call TRBJ2-3; no definite D call. V was cut by 1 base and J by 0 bases, with 8 bases left in between. Looked up from germline, CDR1 is SGHVS and CDR2 is FQNEAQ. The CDR3 spans 15 residues. CDR3 bases: TGTGCCAGCAGCTTAGAATGGAGTAGCACAGATACGCAGTATTTT. Its protein is CASSLEWSSTDTQYF.

The rearrangement uses TRBV7-2 and TRBJ2-3; a possible D gene is TRBD2 (6 bases). This CDR3 region has 15 residues. V dropped 4 bases and J dropped 1 base, with 12 bases sitting between them. Germline values: CDR1 SGHTA, CDR2 FQGNSA. CDR3 region: CASSYSGTGTDTQYF. The CDR3 bases are TGTGCCAGCAGCTACTCCGGGACTGGCACAGATACGCAGTATTTT.

This chain uses TRBV27 with TRBJ1-2; D is perhaps TRBD1 (5 bases). Trimming left V 6 bases short and J 8 bases short, with 10 bases between. From germline, CDR1 is MNHEY and CDR2 SMNVEV (reference sequence). This CDR3 region has 11 residues. As DNA, the CDR3 is TGTGCCAGCAGCCCAGGGTTGGGCTACACCTTC. Protein: CASSPGLGYTF.

This sequence joins TRBV6-1 and TRBJ2-7; the match to TRBD2 covers 8 bases. The CDR3 is 15 amino acids. Germline V gene sequence: CDR1 MNHNS, CDR2 SASEGT. V shed 6 bases and J 3 bases; nucleotides not matched to a gene: 10. The CDR3 DNA reads as TGTGCCAGCAGCGCACTGGGGCGGGGGGACTACGAGCAGTACTTC. Amino acid sequence: CASSALGRGDYEQYF.

This clone showed up many times. The chain is built from TRBV12-2 and TRBJ2-3; TRBD1 is the table's D call, not checked against the DNA. TRBV12-2 is a listed pseudogene. The CDR3 covers 16 residues. This CDR3 reads CASRTKGISSTDTQYF. In DNA, the CDR3 is TGTGCAAGTCGCACTAAGGGGATCTCGAGCACAGATACGCAGTATTTT.

This rearrangement joins TRBV5-4 to TRBJ2-7; the match to TRBD1 covers 10 bases. Trimming removed 5 bases from V and 3 bases from J; junction bases left unmatched: 11. This CDR3 is 16 amino acids long. CDR1 and CDR2 from the germline V gene are SGHNT and YYREEE (reference sequence). CDR3: CASSPTWDRGFYEQYF. In DNA, the CDR3 is TGTGCCAGCAGTCCAACATGGGACAGGGGATTCTACGAGCAGTACTTC.

This chain uses TRBV5-1 with TRBJ2-5; D might be TRBD1 (7 bases). With the DNA end fitting TRBJ2-7 better, the J assignment may be wrong. This CDR3 contains 17 residues. Germline V gives CDR1 SGHRS, CDR2 YFSETQ. The DNA of the CDR3 is TGCGCCAGCAGCTTGGTGGTGGGGGGACAGACCCTCTACGAGCAGTACTTC. Translating gives CASSLVVGGQTLYEQYF.

This chain joins TRBV27 and TRBJ1-1, with 8 bases aligning to TRBD1. Germline CDR1 MNHEY, CDR2 SMNVEV (reference sequence). With V trimmed by 7 bases and J by 2 bases, 9 bases remained unmatched. The CDR3 totals 15 residues. CDR3 in amino acids: CASTPRGRENTEAFF. The CDR3 DNA is TGTGCCAGCACCCCCAGGGGGCGCGAAAACACTGAAGCTTTCTTT.

This rearrangement joins TRBV7-8 to TRBJ2-1; 7 bases are shared with TRBD1. CDR1 and CDR2 (germline): SGHVS, FQNEAQ. CDR3 length: 13 amino acids. V lost 3 bases to trimming and J lost 4 bases; unmatched junction nucleotides: 0. CDR3 protein: CASSLGQYNEQFF. CDR3 nucleotides: TGTGCCAGCAGCTTGGGACAGTACAATGAGCAGTTCTTC.

V usage is TRBV4-1 and J usage is TRBJ2-1, with 8 bases fitting TRBD2. This CDR3 has 16 residues. Losses at the gene ends were 0 bases for V and 3 bases for J; bases not matched to a gene: 4. Germline CDR1 is MGHRA and CDR2 is YSYEKL. In nucleotides, the CDR3 is TGCGCCAGCAGCCAAGAGGGCGGGGGGTACTACAATGAGCAGTTCTTC. It yields the protein CASSQEGGGYYNEQFF.

The V gene is TRBV19, the J gene TRBJ1-6; D call uncertain. This CDR3 is 15 amino acids long. Trimming left V 7 bases short and J 7 bases short, with 17 bases between. CDR1 is LNHDA, CDR2 SQIVND, per germline (reference sequence). CDR3 in DNA: TGTGCCAGTAACTTGCAAGCGTCCGGGAATTCACCCCTCCACTTT. Protein: CASNLQASGNSPLHF.

This chain uses TRBV19 with TRBJ1-5; 8 bases match TRBD1. V gave up 1 base and J gave up 4 bases; unmatched junction bases: 3. CDR3 length: 15 residues. CDR1 and CDR2 from the germline V gene are LNHDA and SQIVND (reference sequence). The CDR3 reads CASSIGQGRNQPQHF. CDR3 DNA: TGTGCCAGTAGTATAGGACAGGGGAGGAATCAGCCCCAGCATTTT. The full variable domain, with the rest looked up from reference TRBV19 and TRBJ1-5, is DGGITQSPKYLFRKEGQNVTLSCEQNLNHDAMYWYRQDPGQGLRLIYYSQIVNDFQKGDIAEGYSVSREKKESFPLTVTSAQKNPTAFYLCASSIGQGRNQPQHFGDGTRLSIL.

The chain combines TRBV10-1 with TRBJ2-2; 7 positions match TRBD2. Germline assignment: CDR1 WNHNN and CDR2 SYGVQD (reference sequence). V lost 3 bases and J lost 5; bases outside the gene matches: 3. This CDR3 comprises 14 residues. As DNA, the CDR3 is TGCGCCAGCAGTGATAGCGGGCGTACCGGGGAGCTGTTTTTT. This sequence encodes CASSDSGRTGELFF.

This clone occurred a few times. The CDR3 protein is CASSARGEGYGYTF. The CDR3, as DNA: TGTGCCAGCAGCGCCAGGGGAGAGGGCTATGGCTACACCTTC. This chain joins TRBV2 and TRBJ1-2; D may be TRBD1 (6 bases). This CDR3 has 14 amino acids. Germline CDR1 SNHLY, CDR2 FYNNEI. V gave up 6 bases and J gave up 4 bases, with 15 bases separating them.

J is TRBJ2-3 and V is TRBV5-6; TRBD2 matches at 12 bases. The length of the CDR3 is 18 residues. The J segment lost 3 bases and the V segment lost 2 bases, leaving 10 bases of the junction unmatched. Germline CDR1 SGHDT, CDR2 YYEEEE. CDR3 nucleotides: TGTGCCAGCAGCTTAATCCGACTAGCGGGGGTCTTGACAGATACGCAGTATTTT. Amino acids: CASSLIRLAGVLTDTQYF.

The chain couples TRBV2 to TRBJ1-5; no firm D call. Germline CDR1 is SNHLY and CDR2 is FYNNEI. The CDR3 runs 15 residues. V lost 5 bases, J lost 10 bases, and 21 bases lay in between. The CDR3 nucleotides are TGTGCCAGCAGTAACGAGCAATCTGGATCAGGACCCCAGCATTTT. Translating it yields CASSNEQSGSGPQHF. The whole variable domain, filled in from reference TRBV2 and TRBJ1-5, reads EPEVTQTPSHQVTQMGQEVILRCVPISNHLYFYWYRQILGQKVEFLVSFYNNEISEKSEIFDDQFSVERPDGSNFTLKIRSTKLEDSAMYFCASSNEQSGSGPQHFGDGTRLSIL.